Following are 24 T cell receptor beta chains from one sample sequenced in a study of regulatory T cells in long-lasting Graves disease. Specified time point: newly diagnosed GD, antithyroid drugs for less than 3 months. From PBMCs, RNA was extracted and then used to make the TCR library. Assembly of TCR beta libraries relied on iRepertoire HTBI primers together with Arm-PCR of CDR3 regions. TCRdb passed the multiplex PCR reads through MiXCR, listing each CDR3 protein once. The table shows about 540,000 distinct CDR3 sequences, with around an eighth occurring only once. These data were likewise used in another study, on T cells in Graves' hyperthyroidism and ophthalmopathy.

The specimen was peripheral blood mononuclear cells (PBMCs), collected at new diagnosis, from a patient treated with antithyroid drugs. These TCRs come from a man younger than 40 with Graves disease.

The chain combines TRBV9 with TRBJ2-1, with D uncertain. The V gene's germline CDR1 is SGDLS and CDR2 YYNGEE. CDR3 length: 16 residues. The germline V and J ends were trimmed by 5 bases and 0 bases, with 15 bases remaining between them. The CDR3 reads CASRLTFLSSYNEQFF. In nucleotides, the CDR3 is TGTGCCAGCAGACTAACCTTCTTAAGCTCCTACAATGAGCAGTTCTTC.

This chain links TRBV20-1 with TRBJ2-1; D unclear. This CDR3 comprises 13 residues. V was trimmed by 6 bases and J by 6 bases, leaving 15 bases between them. The germline V gene has CDR1 DFQATT and CDR2 SNEGSKA (reference sequence). The CDR3 loop is CSAPPEYANEQFF. The CDR3, as DNA: TGCAGTGCCCCCCCGGAGTACGCCAATGAGCAGTTCTTC.

This clonotype was recorded many times. V is TRBV11-2 and J is TRBJ2-7; D is unresolved. The V end lost 5 bases, the J end lost 6 bases, and 14 bases lay between the germline ends. The V gene's germline CDR1 is SGHAT and CDR2 FQNNGV. CDR3 length: 13 residues. The CDR3: CASSPGIHSEQYF. For the CDR3, the DNA is TGTGCCAGCAGCCCTGGGATACATTCCGAGCAGTACTTC.

This clonotype was counted many times. The J gene is TRBJ1-2, the V gene TRBV27; a possible D gene is TRBD1 (5 bases). Germline CDR1 and CDR2: MNHEY and SMNVEV (reference sequence). V was shortened by 3 bases and J by 5 bases, with 22 bases between the two germline ends. The length of the CDR3 is 17 residues. The CDR3 nucleotides read TGTGCCAGCAGTTTTTTAGGGGAGATCGGAGCCCGATATGGCTACACCTTC. It is translated as CASSFLGEIGARYGYTF.

The table lists this clonotype with a few counts. This sequence joins TRBV6-1 and TRBJ2-4, with TRBD2 matching over 9 bases. Germline lookup yields CDR1 MNHNS and CDR2 SASEGT. This CDR3 spans 15 amino acids. J was trimmed by 3 bases and V by 2 bases; bases with no gene match: 2. The CDR3: CASSETAGGKNIQYF. For the CDR3, the DNA is TGTGCCAGCAGTGAAACAGCGGGAGGCAAAAACATTCAGTACTTC.

The sample holds a few counts of this clonotype. The V call is TRBV3-1, the J call TRBJ1-2; the D gene is possibly TRBD1 (6 bases). The ends were cut back, 4 bases at V and 4 bases at J, with 13 bases in the middle. The CDR3 is 14 residues long. Per the germline V gene, CDR1 is LGHDT and CDR2 is YNNKEL (reference sequence). In DNA, the CDR3 is TGTGCCAGCAGCCGAGAGACAGGCACCTATGGCTACACCTTC. Translated, it gives CASSRETGTYGYTF.

This clonotype was observed a handful of times. V and J are TRBV20-1 and TRBJ2-5, with D perhaps TRBD2 (6 bases). The CDR3 has 13 amino acids. The V and J ends lost 3 bases and 4 bases respectively, with 12 bases between them. Germline CDR1 is DFQATT and CDR2 is SNEGSKA (reference sequence). The CDR3 loop reads CSARELAPETQYF. CDR3 DNA: TGCAGTGCTAGGGAACTAGCACCAGAGACCCAGTACTTC.

Comment on this clonotype: This clone may be a read error of a much larger clone one base away. This likely comes from a read error, as the CDR3 has no conserved phenylalanine or tryptophan at its end. The chain has TRBV2 and TRBJ1-1; D is unresolved. Germline CDR1 is SNHLY and CDR2 is FYNNEI. The ends were cut back, 2 bases at V and 0 bases at J, with 4 bases in the middle. This CDR3 is 13 amino acids long. This CDR3 is CASSEPVNTEAFL. Here the CDR3 DNA reads TGTGCCAGCAGTGAACCAGTGAACACTGAAGCTTTCCTT.

This clonotype was recorded many times. V gene TRBV7-9 combines with J gene TRBJ2-7; 7 bases agree with TRBD1. Trimming at V came to 7 bases and at J to 10 bases, leaving 10 bases not matched to a gene. The germline V gene has CDR1 SEHNR and CDR2 FQNEAQ (reference sequence). CDR3 length: 12 residues. The chain's CDR3 is CASTSPRQGQYF. CDR3 nucleotides: TGTGCCAGCACCTCCCCCCGACAGGGCCAGTACTTC.

This clonotype was detected ten times or more. The chain links TRBV11-2 to TRBJ1-3; D is undetermined. The CDR3 runs to 14 residues. Per germline, CDR1 SGHAT and CDR2 FQNNGV. With 0 bases removed from V and 6 bases from J, the gap between germline ends came to 9 bases. The CDR3 reads CASSLEVIENTIYF. CDR3 in DNA: TGTGCCAGCAGCTTAGAGGTGATTGAAAACACCATATATTTT.

This clonotype has at least ten counts. The chain is built from TRBV2 and TRBJ2-1; 10 bases are a match to TRBD1. CDR1 is SNHLY and CDR2 is FYNNEI in the germline V gene. The CDR3 spans 15 residues. With 7 bases clipped from V and 4 bases from J, the junction kept 7 bases outside the gene matches. This CDR3 is CASILGQGQYNEQFF. CDR3 DNA sequence: TGTGCCAGCATTCTGGGACAGGGGCAATACAATGAGCAGTTCTTC.

The V gene is TRBV3-1, the J gene TRBJ2-7; the D gene is possibly TRBD1 (6 bases). The CDR3 totals 12 residues. The ends were cut back, 10 bases at V and 7 bases at J, with 17 bases in the middle. Germline V gene data show CDR1 as LGHDT and CDR2 as YNNKEL (reference sequence). The CDR3 nucleotides are TGTGCCACCCGTGAAAGGGACAATGAGCAGTACTTC. Translating gives CATRERDNEQYF.

This clonotype was detected only a few times. CDR3 residues: CASSQADGPLTF. CDR3 bases: TGTGCCAGCAGCCAAGCTGATGGGCCTCTCACCTTC. The chain couples TRBV14 to TRBJ1-2; no firm D call. There are 12 residues in the CDR3. The germline gives CDR1 SGHDN, CDR2 FVKESK. V dropped 1 base and J dropped 13 bases, with 13 bases sitting between them.

In its sample, this clonotype was seen many times. The chain links TRBV5-1 to TRBJ2-6; TRBD2 matches at 7 bases. J gave up 1 base and V 0 bases, and 1 base lay outside the gene matches. Germline loops: CDR1 SGHRS, CDR2 YFSETQ. The CDR3 spans 16 residues. This CDR3 reads CASSLGRGSGANVLTF. Written as DNA, the CDR3 is TGCGCCAGCAGCTTGGGGCGGGGGTCTGGGGCCAACGTCCTGACTTTC.

This clonotype was counted at least ten times. The chain links TRBV7-8 to TRBJ1-2, with a tentative D call TRBD1 (6 bases). From germline, CDR1 is SGHVS and CDR2 FQNEAQ. V lost 5 bases and J lost 0, with 10 bases in between. CDR3 length: 14 residues. CDR3 DNA sequence: TGTGCCAGCAGCCGGACAGAATCTAACTATGGCTACACCTTC. As protein: CASSRTESNYGYTF.

This clonotype appeared a few times. The genes are TRBV30 and TRBJ1-2, with a possible D match to TRBD1 (5 bases). The CDR3 runs 12 residues. The V gene's germline CDR1 is GTSNPN and CDR2 SVGIG (reference sequence). V shed 3 bases and J shed 5 bases, with 10 bases lying between them. The CDR3 coding sequence is TGTGCCTGGAGCCAGGCAGGGTATGGCTACACCTTC. Translation: CAWSQAGYGYTF.

This clonotype was counted ten times or more. The gene calls are TRBV2 and TRBJ1-3; maybe TRBD1 (6 bases). There are 15 residues in the CDR3. Germline assignment: CDR1 SNHLY and CDR2 FYNNEI. The ends were cut back, 7 bases at V and 2 bases at J, with 15 bases in the middle. This chain's CDR3 is CASTMTGNTGNTIYF. CDR3 coding DNA: TGTGCCAGCACCATGACAGGAAACACTGGAAACACCATATATTTT. Filled out from reference TRBV2 and TRBJ1-3, the complete variable domain reads EPEVTQTPSHQVTQMGQEVILRCVPISNHLYFYWYRQILGQKVEFLVSFYNNEISEKSEIFDDQFSVERPDGSNFTLKIRSTKLEDSAMYFCASTMTGNTGNTIYFGEGSWLTVV.

This clonotype came up many times. This rearrangement joins TRBV7-9 to TRBJ2-7; TRBD2 matches 14 bases. CDR3 size: 18 residues. The J segment lost 4 bases and the V segment lost 5 bases, leaving 13 bases of the junction unmatched. Germline V CDR1 and CDR2: SEHNR, FQNEAQ (reference sequence). The CDR3 is CASSLGLAGVASLYEQYF. The CDR3 DNA reads TGTGCCAGCAGCCTGGGACTAGCGGGAGTTGCGAGTCTTTACGAGCAGTACTTC.

This clonotype was observed at least ten times. The rearrangement joins TRBV7-9 to TRBJ2-3, with D possibly being TRBD2 (6 bases). CDR1 is SEHNR and CDR2 is FQNEAQ in the germline V gene (reference sequence). V lost 5 bases, J lost 2 bases, and 17 bases lay in between. This CDR3 is 16 amino acids long. This CDR3 reads CASSQPSVLTTDTQYF. The CDR3 DNA reads as TGTGCCAGCAGCCAGCCTAGCGTCCTCACCACAGATACGCAGTATTTT.

With respect to this clonotype: Given a much more abundant clone one base away, this may be a read error. The chain couples TRBV11-2 to TRBJ2-1; 8 bases align to TRBD2. The V gene's germline CDR1 is SGHAT and CDR2 FQNNGV. This CDR3 comprises 16 residues. CDR3 loop: CASSLWEREFMNEQSF. The DNA of the CDR3 is TGTGCCAGCAGCTTATGGGAGCGGGAGTTTATGAATGAGCAGTCCTTC.

This clonotype has ten or more counts. This chain joins TRBV15 and TRBJ2-4, with a tentative D call TRBD1 (6 bases). Germline V gene lookup returns CDR1 LNHNV and CDR2 YYDKDF (reference sequence). The V end lost 0 bases, the J end lost 6 bases, and 18 bases lay between the germline ends. The CDR3 is 17 residues long. This CDR3 reads CATSRDRGIQVGNIQYF. The CDR3 bases are TGTGCCACCAGCAGAGATAGGGGGATCCAGGTGGGAAACATTCAGTACTTC.

This clonotype showed up many times. The chain is built from TRBV2 and TRBJ2-5, with D possibly being TRBD2 (6 bases). V was shortened by 4 bases and J by 7 bases, with 13 bases between the two germline ends. Germline loops: CDR1 SNHLY, CDR2 FYNNEI. The CDR3 is 13 residues long. CDR3 bases: TGTGCCAGCAGTGGTGGAGGGGAAGGGACCCAGTACTTC. Its translation is CASSGGGEGTQYF. The full variable domain, rest sourced from reference TRBV2 and TRBJ2-5, is EPEVTQTPSHQVTQMGQEVILRCVPISNHLYFYWYRQILGQKVEFLVSFYNNEISEKSEIFDDQFSVERPDGSNFTLKIRSTKLEDSAMYFCASSGGGEGTQYFGPGTRLLVL.

The sample holds many counts of this clonotype. This rearrangement joins TRBV19 to TRBJ2-1; 13 nucleotides match TRBD2. CDR3 length: 18 residues. Unmatched junction bases numbered 4, after V lost 2 bases and J lost 0 bases. The germline V gene has CDR1 LNHDA and CDR2 SQIVND (reference sequence). CDR3 in DNA: TGTGCCAGTAGTATAAGGCGGACTAGCGGGAGCTCCTACAATGAGCAGTTCTTC. Translated, it gives CASSIRRTSGSSYNEQFF.

This clonotype appeared a few times. V usage is TRBV27 and J usage is TRBJ2-2; 14 bases agree with TRBD2. In germline, CDR1 is MNHEY, CDR2 SMNVEV (reference sequence). Trimming took 10 bases from V and 3 from J; bases not matched to a gene: 7. This CDR3 contains 16 residues. CDR3 amino acids: CANLTSGRAHTGELFF. CDR3 in DNA: TGTGCCAACCTGACTAGCGGGAGGGCTCACACCGGGGAGCTGTTTTTT.